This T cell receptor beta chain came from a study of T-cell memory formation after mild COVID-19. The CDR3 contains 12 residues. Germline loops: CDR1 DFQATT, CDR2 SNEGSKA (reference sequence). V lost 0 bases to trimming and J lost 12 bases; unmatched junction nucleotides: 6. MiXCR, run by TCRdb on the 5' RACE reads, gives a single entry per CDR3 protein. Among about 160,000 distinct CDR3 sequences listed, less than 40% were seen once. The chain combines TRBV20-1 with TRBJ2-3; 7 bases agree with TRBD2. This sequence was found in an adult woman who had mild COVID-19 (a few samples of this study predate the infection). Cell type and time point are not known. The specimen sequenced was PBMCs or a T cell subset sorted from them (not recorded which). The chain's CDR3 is CSARDGGTTQYF. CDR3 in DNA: TGCAGTGCTAGAGATGGCGGGACTACCCAGTATTTT.